The 14 T cell receptor beta chains reported below all come from one sample, sequenced in a study of shared clonotypes between healthy human individuals. Assay: immunoSEQ multiplex PCR; the TCRdb copy retains only in-frame clones and omits some. The sample includes a few million clones, approximately 93% of them seen just once. Sequenced material: naive CD4+ T cells from PBMCs. The subset denotes: CD45RA+ positively selected. The receptors here all came from a man in his late teens or twenties in good health. Some clones in this sample may be carry-over from other donors' samples.

In the case of this clone: The identical CDR3 is also encoded by other nucleotide sequences in the sample. V usage is TRBV5-1 and J usage is TRBJ2-7; D not resolved. Looked up from germline, CDR1 is SGHRS and CDR2 is YFSETQ. This CDR3 has 12 amino acids. The V gene lost 0 bases and the J gene lost 4 bases, with 5 bases spanning the gap. As DNA, the CDR3 is TGCGCCAGCAGCTTGGAGGGATACGAGCAGTACTTC. It translates to CASSLEGYEQYF. Complete variable domain (other parts from reference TRBV5-1 and TRBJ2-7): KAGVTQTPRYLIKTRGQQVTLSCSPISGHRSVSWYQQTPGQGLQFLFEYFSETQRNKGNFPGRFSGRQFSNSRSEMNVSTLELGDSALYLCASSLEGYEQYFGPGTRLTVT.

The gene calls are TRBV6-1 and TRBJ2-7, with D maybe TRBD2 (5 bases). From germline, CDR1 is MNHNS and CDR2 SASEGT. This CDR3 comprises 14 residues. With 3 bases removed from V and 2 bases from J, the gap between germline ends came to 11 bases. The CDR3 sequence: CASSERATPYEQYF. The CDR3 region has the DNA TGTGCCAGCAGTGAGCGGGCCACCCCCTACGAGCAGTACTTC.

For this clone: Other DNA variants within this sample encode the same CDR3. J is TRBJ1-3 and V is TRBV5-1; D unclear. The CDR3 runs to 15 residues. V was pared by 2 bases and J by 0 bases, with 9 bases between. Germline V gene sequence: CDR1 SGHRS, CDR2 YFSETQ. DNA for the CDR3: TGCGCCAGCAGCTTAGTGGGGAGCTCTGGAAACACCATATATTTT. It yields the protein CASSLVGSSGNTIYF. Based on the CDR3 plus reference TRBV5-1 and TRBJ1-3, the full variable domain is KAGVTQTPRYLIKTRGQQVTLSCSPISGHRSVSWYQQTPGQGLQFLFEYFSETQRNKGNFPGRFSGRQFSNSRSEMNVSTLELGDSALYLCASSLVGSSGNTIYFGEGSWLTVV.

This rearrangement joins TRBV10-3 to TRBJ2-1; 10 bases map to TRBD2. Germline trimming cut 4 bases from V and 9 bases from J; bases unmatched to any gene: 9. CDR3 length: 15 residues. Germline V CDR1 and CDR2: ENHRY, SYGVKD. The CDR3 sequence is CAISGGSGRAGEQFF. CDR3 bases: TGTGCCATCAGTGGAGGGAGCGGGAGGGCCGGTGAGCAGTTCTTC.

V usage is TRBV29-1 and J usage is TRBJ2-1, with D perhaps matching TRBD1 (5 bases). The CDR3 extends over 15 amino acids. Germline V gene data show CDR1 as SQVTM and CDR2 as ANQGSEA. Trimming took 6 bases from V and 3 from J, leaving 18 bases between them. As DNA, the CDR3 is TGCAGCGTAAACTTCAGGGTAAACGTCTACAATGAGCAGTTCTTC. It is translated as CSVNFRVNVYNEQFF.

The chain has TRBV9 and TRBJ2-2; D might be TRBD2 (6 bases). Germline CDR1 and CDR2: SGDLS and YYNGEE. There are 17 residues in the CDR3. V lost 0 bases, J lost 4 bases, and 16 bases lay in between. Written as DNA, the CDR3 is TGTGCCAGCAGCGTAGAGGGTGGGCGGGGACTCACCGGGGAGCTGTTTTTT. Protein product: CASSVEGGRGLTGELFF.

This chain links TRBV5-4 with TRBJ2-3; 9 nucleotides match TRBD1. The CDR3 is made up of 15 amino acids. Germline V gene lookup returns CDR1 SGHNT and CDR2 YYREEE (reference sequence). V lost 4 bases to trimming and J lost 2 bases; unmatched junction nucleotides: 5. The CDR3 DNA is TGTGCCAGCAGCATAGACAGGGGGGTCACAGATACGCAGTATTTT. Encoded protein: CASSIDRGVTDTQYF.

A single count supports this clone. The rearrangement joins TRBV9 to TRBJ2-3; D is uncertain. The V end lost 2 bases, the J end lost 0 bases, and 10 bases lay between the germline ends. Per the germline V gene, CDR1 is SGDLS and CDR2 is YYNGEE. The CDR3 sequence is 15 residues long. CDR3 in amino acids: CASSVMQGSTDTQYF. Here the CDR3 DNA reads TGTGCCAGCAGCGTCATGCAAGGGAGCACAGATACGCAGTATTTT. Supplemented by reference TRBV9 and TRBJ2-3, the full variable domain reads DSGVTQTPKHLITATGQRVTLRCSPRSGDLSVYWYQQSLDQGLQFLIQYYNGEERAKGNILERFSAQQFPDLHSELNLSSLELGDSALYFCASSVMQGSTDTQYFGPGTRLTVL.

This chain connects TRBV4-3 to TRBJ1-6; 7 bases agree with TRBD1. Germline-derived CDR1 and CDR2 are LGHNA and YSLEER. There are 16 residues in the CDR3. After removal of 0 bases from V and 7 bases from J, the junction contained 6 bases not matched to a gene. In DNA form, the CDR3 reads TGCGCCAGCAGCCAAGATGGAGCCAGGGGGAATTCACCCCTCCACTTT. Protein sequence: CASSQDGARGNSPLHF.

The rearrangement uses TRBV27 and TRBJ2-1; 10 nucleotides align to TRBD2. CDR1 is MNHEY and CDR2 is SMNVEV in the germline V gene (reference sequence). The trim removed 6 bases at V and 8 bases at J, leaving 7 bases unmatched. The CDR3 is 14 residues long. In DNA, the CDR3 is TGTGCCAGCAGGATGCTAGCGGGAGCCGATGAGCAGTTCTTC. It yields the protein CASRMLAGADEQFF.

The chain uses TRBV7-8 and TRBJ1-1; possibly TRBD1 for D (5 bases). The CDR3 is made up of 17 amino acids. Germline V gene data show CDR1 as SGHVS and CDR2 as FQNEAQ. Trimming removed 0 bases at V and 2 bases at J, with 16 bases between. Written as DNA, the CDR3 is TGTGCCAGCAGCTTAGCGAGGGCCGGGGCAAGAAACACTGAAGCTTTCTTT. It encodes CASSLARAGARNTEAFF.

This rearrangement joins TRBV5-4 to TRBJ2-5; D is perhaps TRBD2 (6 bases). V dropped 1 base and J dropped 5 bases, with 24 bases sitting between them. Germline assignment: CDR1 SGHNT and CDR2 YYREEE (reference sequence). There are 18 residues in the CDR3. CDR3 sequence: CASSLSFTSGPGGETQYF. The DNA of the CDR3 is TGTGCCAGCAGCTTGTCTTTTACGTCGGGACCCGGAGGGGAGACCCAGTACTTC.

This clone was counted a single time. Its ends do not fully match the called genes, so a read error is possible. The rearrangement joins TRBV11-1 to TRBJ2-3; 7 nucleotides agree with TRBD2. Germline values: CDR1 SGHAT, CDR2 FQDESV (reference sequence). The CDR3 runs 14 residues. CDR3 region: CASSLAVSTDTQYF. CDR3 sequence (DNA): TGTGCCAGCAGCCTAGCGGTCTCCACAGATACGCAGTATTTT.

The chain combines TRBV28 with TRBJ2-2; TRBD1 matches 10 bases. The germline V gene encodes CDR1 MDHEN and CDR2 SYDVKM. CDR3 length equals 14 residues. The J segment lost 5 bases and the V segment lost 6 bases, leaving 3 bases of the junction unmatched. The CDR3 reads CASRGQGITGELFF. CDR3 sequence (DNA): TGTGCCAGCAGGGGACAGGGGATAACCGGGGAGCTGTTTTTT.